This record looks at one T cell receptor (beta chain) sequence and its context. RNA in amounts of roughly 0.5 to 1 ug was reverse transcribed with random hexamers. From the immunoSEQ multiplex PCR reads, TCRdb called clonotypes with MiXCR, one entry per CDR3 protein. The sample carries about 130,000 distinct CDR3 sequences, approximately 95% recorded once. From germline, CDR1 is ENHRY and CDR2 SYGVKD. The CDR3 covers 16 residues. V lost 2 bases and J lost 4; bases outside the gene matches: 10. This entry belongs to a study of CD8 T cells in Susac syndrome. The genes are TRBV10-3 and TRBJ1-1; TRBD1 matches at 7 bases. The sequenced sample was CD8+ T cells from PBMCs. This TCR was recovered from a human donor with Susac syndrome. The chain's CDR3 is CAISEPTDRDGTEAFF. The CDR3 DNA sequence: TGTGCCATCAGTGAGCCGACCGACAGGGATGGCACTGAAGCTTTCTTT.